This is a list of T cell receptor beta chains from one sample in a study of T cell changes during pregnancy in multiple sclerosis. Measured with immunoSEQ multiplex PCR; TCRdb has only the in-frame clones, and not every one. The table includes around 12,000 clones, 88% detected once. This specimen was CD8+ T cells from peripheral blood mononuclear cells, taken in the second trimester of pregnancy. The receptor set was obtained from a female donor in good health, enrolled as a control in a pregnancy study. CDR3s include the opening cysteine and the closing phenylalanine or tryptophan. The order of the fields is J gene, V gene, clone size, D gene, CDR3 protein, CDR3 DNA. D genes are given only for firm matches. The listing skips clone size in some rows; elsewhere it reads once, few, many or a size class.

TRBJ2-1 TRBV6-4 NA NA CASSELAGSYNEQFF TGTGCCAGCAGTGAACTCGCAGGCTCCTACAATGAGCAGTTCTTC
TRBJ2-7 TRBV4-3 few NA CASSQVFGSQSEQYF TGCGCCAGCAGCCAAGTATTTGGTAGTCAATCCGAGCAGTACTTC
TRBJ2-1 TRBV7-9 NA NA CASSSGVGTYNEQFF TGTGCCAGCAGCTCCGGAGTTGGCACCTACAATGAGCAGTTCTTC
TRBJ2-1 TRBV5-1 once TRBD2 CASSWGLAGDSYNEQFF TGCGCCAGCAGTTGGGGACTAGCGGGAGACTCCTACAATGAGCAGTTCTTC
TRBJ2-3 TRBV6-4 NA TRBD2 CASSDGTSGGTDTQYF TGTGCCAGCAGTGACGGGACTAGCGGGGGCACAGATACGCAGTATTTT
TRBJ2-2 TRBV7-7 NA NA CASSPVKGGANTGELFF TGTGCTAGCAGTCCTGTTAAGGGGGGGGCGAACACCGGGGAGCTGTTTTTT
TRBJ1-2 TRBV6-1 NA TRBD1 CASSEALTGGASYGYTF TGTGCCAGCAGTGAAGCCTTGACAGGGGGCGCCTCCTATGGCTACACCTTC
TRBJ2-7 TRBV11-2 NA TRBD1 CASSLGTGGASSYEQYF TGTGCCAGCAGCTTAGGAACAGGGGGCGCTTCCTCCTACGAGCAGTACTTC
TRBJ2-1 TRBV5-5 NA NA CASSLADNEQFF TGTGCCAGCAGCTTGGCCGACAATGAGCAGTTCTTC
TRBJ2-3 TRBV7-2 NA NA CASRRQDGTDTQYF TGTGCCAGCAGAAGACAGGATGGCACAGATACGCAGTATTTT
TRBJ2-3 TRBV6-4 medium-sized TRBD2 CASSDAAGGPATQYF TGTGCCAGCAGTGACGCAGCGGGAGGGCCGGCTACGCAGTATTTT
TRBJ2-7 TRBV27 NA NA CASSPRGTQDYEQYF TGTGCCAGCAGTCCCCGGGGGACGCAAGACTACGAGCAGTACTTC
TRBJ2-5 TRBV27 NA TRBD2 CAIPYLGTSGRGGETQYF TGTGCCATCCCCTACTTAGGGACTAGCGGGAGGGGGGGGGAGACCCAGTACTTC
TRBJ2-7 TRBV30 NA TRBD2 CAWSPGGPYEQYF TGTGCCTGGAGCCCGGGGGGGCCCTACGAGCAGTACTTC
TRBJ2-1 TRBV7-9 NA TRBD2 CASSLEGSGSSYNEQFF TGTGCCAGCAGCTTAGAGGGTAGCGGGAGCTCCTACAATGAGCAGTTCTTC
TRBJ2-7 TRBV5-1 NA TRBD2 CASSLEEREFYEQYF TGCGCCAGCAGCTTGGAGGAGCGGGAGTTTTACGAGCAGTACTTC
TRBJ2-1 TRBV6-6 NA TRBD2 CASSKLAGVGNEQFF TGTGCCAGCAGTAAACTAGCGGGAGTAGGCAATGAGCAGTTCTTC
TRBJ2-7 TRBV19 NA TRBD1 CASSPQDRRSYEQYF TGTGCCAGTAGTCCGCAGGACAGGAGATCCTACGAGCAGTACTTC
TRBJ2-4 TRBV7-3 NA TRBD2 CANSPGTSGGVAKNIQYF TGTGCCAACTCCCCCGGGACTAGCGGGGGGGTAGCCAAAAACATTCAGTACTTC
TRBJ2-5 TRBV19 once TRBD1 CASSRDRAIETQYF TGTGCCAGTAGTAGGGACAGGGCTATCGAGACCCAGTACTTC
TRBJ2-1 TRBV13 NA NA CASSERRIKNNEQFF TGTGCCAGCAGCGAACGGCGGATTAAGAACAATGAGCAGTTCTTC
TRBJ2-1 TRBV7-8 NA TRBD2 CASSQGSPGLAGDRWVDEQFF TGTGCCAGCAGCCAAGGGTCTCCGGGACTAGCGGGGGATAGGTGGGTTGATGAGCAGTTCTTC
TRBJ2-1 TRBV28 NA TRBD1 CASSLPGGNEQFF TGTGCCAGCAGTTTGCCAGGGGGCAATGAGCAGTTCTTC
TRBJ2-7 TRBV7-9 NA NA CASSFGRVGEQYF TGTGCCAGCAGCTTCGGCCGGGTAGGCGAGCAGTACTTC